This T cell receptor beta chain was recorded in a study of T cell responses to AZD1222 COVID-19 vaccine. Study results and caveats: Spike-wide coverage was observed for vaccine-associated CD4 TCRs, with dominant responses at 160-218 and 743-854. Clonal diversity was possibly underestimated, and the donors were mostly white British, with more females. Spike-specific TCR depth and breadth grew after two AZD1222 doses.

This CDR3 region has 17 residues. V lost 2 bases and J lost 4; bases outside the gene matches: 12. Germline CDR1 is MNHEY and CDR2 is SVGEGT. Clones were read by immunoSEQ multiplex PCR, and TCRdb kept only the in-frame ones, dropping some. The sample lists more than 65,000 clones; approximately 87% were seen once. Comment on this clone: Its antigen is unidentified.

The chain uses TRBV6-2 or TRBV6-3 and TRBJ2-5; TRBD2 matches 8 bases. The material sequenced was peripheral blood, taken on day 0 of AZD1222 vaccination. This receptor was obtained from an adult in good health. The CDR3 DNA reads TGTGCCAGCAGTTACCCCCCCGGGACTAGGGATCGAGAGACCCAGTACTTC. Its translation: CASSYPPGTRDRETQYF.